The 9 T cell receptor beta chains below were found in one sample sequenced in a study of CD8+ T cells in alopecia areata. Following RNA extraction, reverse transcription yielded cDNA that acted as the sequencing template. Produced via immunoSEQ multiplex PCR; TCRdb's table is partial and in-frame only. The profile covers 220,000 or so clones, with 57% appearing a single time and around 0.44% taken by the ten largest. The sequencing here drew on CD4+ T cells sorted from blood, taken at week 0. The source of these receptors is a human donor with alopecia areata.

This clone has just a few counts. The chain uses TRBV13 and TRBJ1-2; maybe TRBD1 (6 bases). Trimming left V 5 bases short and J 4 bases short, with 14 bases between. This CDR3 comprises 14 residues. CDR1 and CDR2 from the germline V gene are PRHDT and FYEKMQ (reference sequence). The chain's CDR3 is CASSLRTAVYGYTF. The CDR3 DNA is TGTGCCAGCAGCCTCAGGACAGCCGTCTATGGCTACACCTTC.

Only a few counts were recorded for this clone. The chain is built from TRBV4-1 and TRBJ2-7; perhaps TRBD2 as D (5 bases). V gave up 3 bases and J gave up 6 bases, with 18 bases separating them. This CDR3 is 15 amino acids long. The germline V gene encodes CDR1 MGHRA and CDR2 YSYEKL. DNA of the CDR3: TGCGCCAGCAGCCACGGATCCGGCCCTAGCTCCGAGCAGTACTTC. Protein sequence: CASSHGSGPSSEQYF.

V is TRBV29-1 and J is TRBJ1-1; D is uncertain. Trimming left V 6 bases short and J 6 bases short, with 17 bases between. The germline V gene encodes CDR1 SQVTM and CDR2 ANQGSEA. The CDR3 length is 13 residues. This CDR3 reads CSVERILSPEAFF. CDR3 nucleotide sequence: TGCAGCGTGGAACGAATATTAAGCCCTGAAGCTTTCTTT.

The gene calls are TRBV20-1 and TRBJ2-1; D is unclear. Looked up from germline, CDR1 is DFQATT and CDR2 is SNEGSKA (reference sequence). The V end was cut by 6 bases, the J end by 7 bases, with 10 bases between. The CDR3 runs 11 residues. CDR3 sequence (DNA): TGCAGTGCCCCTTATCGTAATGAGCAGTTCTTC. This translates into CSAPYRNEQFF.

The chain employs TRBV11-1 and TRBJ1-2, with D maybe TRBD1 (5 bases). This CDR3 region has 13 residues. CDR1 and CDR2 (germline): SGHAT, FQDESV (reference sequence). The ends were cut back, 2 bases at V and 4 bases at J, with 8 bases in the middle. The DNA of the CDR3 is TGTGCCAGCAGCTTACGACAGAGCTATGGCTACACCTTC. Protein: CASSLRQSYGYTF.

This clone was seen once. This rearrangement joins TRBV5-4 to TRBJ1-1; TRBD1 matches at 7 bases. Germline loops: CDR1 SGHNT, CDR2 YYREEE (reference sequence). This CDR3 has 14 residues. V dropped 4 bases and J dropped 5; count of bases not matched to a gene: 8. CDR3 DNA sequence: TGTGCCAGCAGCGATAGACAGGGAAGAACTGAAGCTTTCTTT. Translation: CASSDRQGRTEAFF.

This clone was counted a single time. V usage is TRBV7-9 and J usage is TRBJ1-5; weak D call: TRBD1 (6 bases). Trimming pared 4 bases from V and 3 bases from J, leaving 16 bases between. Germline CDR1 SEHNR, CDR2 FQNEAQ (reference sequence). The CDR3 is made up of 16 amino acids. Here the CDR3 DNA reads TGTGCCAGCAGCTCGAGCCAGGACAGAAACAATCAGCCCCAGCATTTT. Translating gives CASSSSQDRNNQPQHF.

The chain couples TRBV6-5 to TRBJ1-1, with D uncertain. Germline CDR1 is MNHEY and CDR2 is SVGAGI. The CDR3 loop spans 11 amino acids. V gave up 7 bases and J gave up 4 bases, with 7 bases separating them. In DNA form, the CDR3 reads TGTGCCAGCACCCATGGCACTGAAGCTTTCTTT. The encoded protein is CASTHGTEAFF.

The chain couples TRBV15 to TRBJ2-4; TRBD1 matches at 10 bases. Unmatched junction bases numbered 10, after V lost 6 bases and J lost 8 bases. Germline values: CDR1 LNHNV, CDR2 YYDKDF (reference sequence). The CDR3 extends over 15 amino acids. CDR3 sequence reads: CATSRDRGLGDIQYF. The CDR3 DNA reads TGTGCCACCAGTAGGGACAGGGGACTGGGGGACATTCAGTACTTC.